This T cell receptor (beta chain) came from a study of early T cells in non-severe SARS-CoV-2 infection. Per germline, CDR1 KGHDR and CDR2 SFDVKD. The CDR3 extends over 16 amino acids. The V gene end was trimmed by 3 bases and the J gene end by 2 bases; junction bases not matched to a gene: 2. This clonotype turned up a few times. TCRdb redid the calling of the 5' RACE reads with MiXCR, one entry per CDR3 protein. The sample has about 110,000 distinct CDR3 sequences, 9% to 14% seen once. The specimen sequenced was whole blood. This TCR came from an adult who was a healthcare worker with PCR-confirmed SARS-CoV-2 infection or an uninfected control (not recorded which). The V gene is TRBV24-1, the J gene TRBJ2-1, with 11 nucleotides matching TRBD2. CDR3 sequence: CATSDTGLAAYNEQFF. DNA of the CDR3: TGTGCCACCAGTGATACGGGACTAGCGGCCTACAATGAGCAGTTCTTC.